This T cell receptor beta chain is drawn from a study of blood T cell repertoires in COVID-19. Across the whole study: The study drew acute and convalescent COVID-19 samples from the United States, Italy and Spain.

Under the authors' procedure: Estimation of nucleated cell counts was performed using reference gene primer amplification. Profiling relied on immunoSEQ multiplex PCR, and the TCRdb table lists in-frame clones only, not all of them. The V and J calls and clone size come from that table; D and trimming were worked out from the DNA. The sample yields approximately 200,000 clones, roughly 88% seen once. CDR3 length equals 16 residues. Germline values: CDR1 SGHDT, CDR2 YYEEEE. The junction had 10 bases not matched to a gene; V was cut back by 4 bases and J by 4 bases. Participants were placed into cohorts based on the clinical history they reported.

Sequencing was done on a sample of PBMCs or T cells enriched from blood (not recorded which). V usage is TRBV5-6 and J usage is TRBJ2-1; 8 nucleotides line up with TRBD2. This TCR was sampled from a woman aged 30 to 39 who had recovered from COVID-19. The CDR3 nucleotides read TGTGCCAGCAGCCCCCCTGGTCTAGCGGGTTACAATGAGCAGTTCTTC. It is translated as CASSPPGLAGYNEQFF.